One sample yielded the 18 T cell receptor beta chains listed below, sequenced in a study of blood T cells in healthy people across ages. With a J-beta primer mix and a sample-barcoded 5' primer, a second PCR ran about 6 to 11 cycles. TCRdb re-derived calls from the 5' RACE reads in MiXCR, one entry per CDR3 protein. The profile shows about 1.5 million distinct CDR3 sequences, 42% of them singletons. Sequences were obtained from blood. All receptors come from a woman between 18 and 29 years old in good health.

The genes are TRBV3-1 and TRBJ2-5; D gene unclear. Germline CDR1 reads LGHDT; CDR2 reads YNNKEL (reference sequence). The CDR3 length is 12 residues. With 8 bases removed from V and 4 bases from J, the gap between germline ends came to 11 bases. CDR3 sequence (DNA): TGTGCCAGCGGGATCCCCCTAGAGACCCAGTACTTC. Residues: CASGIPLETQYF.

This clonotype was observed a few times. The chain combines TRBV20-1 with TRBJ2-3; D not certain. CDR1 and CDR2 from the germline V gene are DFQATT and SNEGSKA (reference sequence). Trimming stripped 0 bases from V and 7 bases from J, with 17 bases between. The length of the CDR3 is 15 residues. CDR3 amino acids: CSARDGRILGHTQYF. The CDR3 DNA sequence: TGCAGTGCTAGAGATGGGCGGATTTTGGGCCATACGCAGTATTTT.

There are a few counts of this clonotype. V is TRBV27 and J is TRBJ1-1; no definite D call. V shed 2 bases and J shed 6 bases, with 10 bases lying between them. The CDR3 consists of 13 residues. Germline-derived CDR1 and CDR2 are MNHEY and SMNVEV (reference sequence). The CDR3: CASSLSGSPEAFF. Written as DNA, the CDR3 is TGTGCCAGCAGTTTAAGTGGGTCACCTGAAGCTTTCTTT.

The rearrangement links TRBV2 to TRBJ2-2; perhaps TRBD2 as D (6 bases). CDR1 and CDR2 (germline): SNHLY, FYNNEI. CDR3 length: 19 residues. V lost 3 bases and J 4 bases, leaving 24 bases between the germline ends. DNA for the CDR3: TGTGCCAGCAGTGACCCCGGGGGACCACCGGAGTTCCCCACCGGGGAGCTGTTTTTT. Translated: CASSDPGGPPEFPTGELFF.

This clonotype has just one count. The chain links TRBV27 to TRBJ2-2; D possibly corresponds to TRBD1 (6 bases). The V gene's germline CDR1 is MNHEY and CDR2 SMNVEV (reference sequence). Trimming took off 3 bases at V and 5 bases at J, with 13 bases between the two ends. The length of the CDR3 is 15 residues. DNA of the CDR3: TGTGCCAGCAGTTTTGCAGGGGCGAGAACCGGGGAGCTGTTTTTT. Amino acid sequence: CASSFAGARTGELFF.

This clonotype was counted between two and nine times. This chain connects TRBV25-1 to TRBJ1-1; D unresolved. This CDR3 is built from 15 residues. The germline gives CDR1 MGHDK, CDR2 SYGVNS. Trimming removed 4 bases at V and 0 bases at J, with 12 bases between. This CDR3 is CASSGLTRMNTEAFF. For the CDR3, the DNA is TGTGCCAGCAGTGGGCTGACACGGATGAACACTGAAGCTTTCTTT.

This clonotype was seen only a few times. The chain recombines TRBV4-1 with TRBJ2-3; 11 nucleotides align to TRBD1. V lost 5 bases, J lost 5 bases, and 9 bases stayed unmatched. This CDR3 is built from 16 residues. Germline lookup yields CDR1 MGHRA and CDR2 YSYEKL. CDR3 region: CASSKFRTGGEDTQYF. The CDR3 DNA follows: TGCGCCAGCAGCAAGTTCAGGACAGGGGGCGAAGATACGCAGTATTTT.

The chain couples TRBV4-1 to TRBJ1-2; D is ambiguous. This CDR3 contains 15 residues. The germline V gene has CDR1 MGHRA and CDR2 YSYEKL. The V and J ends lost 1 base and 2 bases respectively, with 11 bases between them. The CDR3 region is CASSQGHYSNYGYTF. The DNA of the CDR3 is TGCGCCAGCAGCCAAGGACATTATTCCAACTATGGCTACACCTTC.

This chain joins TRBV21-1 and TRBJ1-5; the table assigns TRBD1, which was not confirmed against the DNA. TRBV21-1 is classified as a pseudogene. The CDR3 has 17 amino acids. The CDR3: CASSPGGQTLGNQPQHF. The DNA of the CDR3 is TGTGCCAGCAGCCCTGGGGGACAGACGCTAGGTAATCAGCCCCAGCATTTT.

A note on this clonotype: A junction end diverges from the germline sequence, so it may reflect a read error. The chain couples TRBV20-1 to TRBJ2-2; maybe TRBD2 (7 bases). The CDR3 has 14 amino acids. Per the germline V gene, CDR1 is DFQATT and CDR2 is SNEGSKA (reference sequence). CDR3 in DNA: TGCAGTGCTAGAGAGGGGGGGGCTGTCGGGGAGATGTTTTTT. As protein: CSAREGGAVGEMFF.

The chain has TRBV6-1 and TRBJ2-4, with 8 nucleotides matching TRBD2. The DNA end favors TRBJ2-7, so the J call may be wrong. Germline V gene data show CDR1 as MNHNS and CDR2 as SASEGT. The CDR3 has 15 amino acids. The chain's CDR3 is CASTQSGGASNEQYF. The DNA for the CDR3 is TGTGCCAGCACCCAAAGCGGGGGAGCTTCCAACGAGCAGTACTTC.

This clonotype occurred once. The genes are TRBV20-1 and TRBJ2-1, with 11 bases lining up with TRBD2. Unmatched junction bases numbered 4, after V lost 1 base and J lost 2 bases. The CDR3 covers 16 residues. Germline assignment: CDR1 DFQATT and CDR2 SNEGSKA (reference sequence). In DNA, the CDR3 is TGCAGTGCTAGAGGATCTAGCGGGGGGCCCTACAATGAGCAGTTCTTC. Translating it yields CSARGSSGGPYNEQFF.

V and J are TRBV4-1 and TRBJ2-2; 8 bases match TRBD2. CDR1 and CDR2 (germline): MGHRA, YSYEKL. The CDR3 length is 18 residues. The J segment lost 0 bases and the V segment lost 1 base, leaving 7 bases of the junction unmatched. DNA for the CDR3: TGCGCCAGCAGCCAAGTGGAACGGGGGGGGACGAACACCGGGGAGCTGTTTTTT. Translated, it gives CASSQVERGGTNTGELFF.

In this sample, this clonotype turned up many times. This chain links TRBV10-3 with TRBJ2-7; 11 bases are shared with TRBD1. The CDR3 has 14 residues. Per the germline V gene, CDR1 is ENHRY and CDR2 is SYGVKD. The trim removed 6 bases at V and 1 base at J, leaving 2 bases unmatched. As DNA, the CDR3 is TGTGCCATCAGCGGGACAGGGGGATCCTACGAGCAGTACTTC. Protein product: CAISGTGGSYEQYF.

This clonotype has ten or more counts. The chain links TRBV4-1 to TRBJ2-5; 8 bases agree with TRBD1. Germline values: CDR1 MGHRA, CDR2 YSYEKL. This CDR3 region has 14 residues. The trim removed 5 bases at V and 1 base at J, leaving 3 bases unmatched. CDR3 nucleotides: TGCGCCAGCAGCGAGACAGGGGTCCAAGAGACCCAGTACTTC. This gives the protein CASSETGVQETQYF.

The rearrangement uses TRBV7-9 and TRBJ2-7; D is possibly TRBD1 or TRBD2 (5 bases each). Looked up from germline, CDR1 is SEHNR and CDR2 is FQNEAQ (reference sequence). V lost 1 base and J 6 bases, leaving 10 bases between the germline ends. The CDR3 consists of 13 residues. CDR3 protein: CASSLVWGTEQYF. CDR3 DNA sequence: TGTGCCAGCAGCTTAGTTTGGGGGACCGAGCAGTACTTC.

This chain connects TRBV6-5 to TRBJ2-1; D unclear. The CDR3 is 13 residues long. The germline V and J ends were trimmed by 6 bases and 9 bases, with 15 bases remaining between them. Germline V gene lookup returns CDR1 MNHEY and CDR2 SVGAGI. This CDR3 is CASRGGAAAEQFF. The CDR3 DNA reads TGTGCCAGCAGGGGCGGCGCGGCGGCTGAGCAGTTCTTC.

V usage is TRBV7-9 and J usage is TRBJ1-1; 11 bases agree with TRBD1. CDR1 SEHNR and CDR2 FQNEAQ come from the germline V gene (reference sequence). The CDR3 is 15 amino acids. V lost 5 bases, J lost 5 bases, and 7 bases stayed unmatched. The CDR3 DNA follows: TGTGCCAGCAGCCTTAACAGGGACAGGGGGACTGAAGCTTTCTTT. It translates to CASSLNRDRGTEAFF.